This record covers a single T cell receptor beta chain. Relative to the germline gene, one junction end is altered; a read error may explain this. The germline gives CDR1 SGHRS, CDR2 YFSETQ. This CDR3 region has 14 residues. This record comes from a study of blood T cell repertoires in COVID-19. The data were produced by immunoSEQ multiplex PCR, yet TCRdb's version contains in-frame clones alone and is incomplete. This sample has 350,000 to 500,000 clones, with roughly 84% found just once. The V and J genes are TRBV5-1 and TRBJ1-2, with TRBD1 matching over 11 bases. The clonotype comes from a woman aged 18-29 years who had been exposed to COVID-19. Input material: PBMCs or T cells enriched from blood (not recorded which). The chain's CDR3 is CASSLDGTGGGNTF. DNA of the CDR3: TGCGCCAGCAGCTTGGACGGGACAGGGGGTGGCAACACCTTC.